The clone carrying this T cell receptor beta chain was counted a few times. As yet, its antigen is unknown. This entry belongs to a study of CD8+CD57+ T cells in acquired aplastic anemia. Study in general: On average, sorted CD4+ and CD8+ cells gave 3.2 ug of DNA.

Findings of the study overall: Overlap between patients and controls comprised about 30 CD8+ CDR3 sequences.

Germline V gene lookup returns CDR1 DFQATT and CDR2 SNEGSKA (reference sequence). This CDR3 is 12 amino acids long. Trimming removed 6 bases at V and 13 bases at J, with 21 bases between. CDR3 and TCR beta VDJ profiling relied on genomic DNA as the template. One entry per CDR3 protein results from TCRdb running MiXCR on the reads. There are about half a million distinct CDR3 sequences in the sample; about a third occur only once, and less than 0.85% lies in the top ten. Previously, flow cytometry had revealed CD8+CD57+ cell expansion in the patients chosen for sequencing. This TCR was recovered from a human donor with aplastic anemia. Sequencing used sorted CD4+, CD8+, or CD8+CD57+ T cells (not recorded which) from PBMCs. This rearrangement joins TRBV20-1 to TRBJ1-1; the D gene is possibly TRBD1 (5 bases). The DNA of the CDR3 is TGCAGTGCGGGTAGACAGCCCACCGAGGGTTTCTTT. It is translated as CSAGRQPTEGFF.